This T cell receptor (beta chain) is from a study of blood T cells in healthy people across ages. Then a second PCR, running about 7 to 11 cycles, was carried out with a sample-barcoded 5' primer and a J-beta primer mix. TCRdb used MiXCR to reprocess the 5' RACE reads, holding one entry per CDR3 protein. The profile shows roughly 1.7 million distinct CDR3 sequences, about 31% of them singletons. Note on this clonotype: Its antigen remains unknown.

Findings and caveats of the study: TCR beta diversity, measured per million T cells, fell in a roughly linear way with age.

CDR3 length: 15 residues. CDR1 and CDR2 (germline): SGHKS, YYEKEE (reference sequence). Losses at the gene ends were 0 bases for V and 7 bases for J; bases not matched to a gene: 3. This chain connects TRBV5-5 to TRBJ1-5; 11 positions agree with TRBD1. The sequenced sample consisted of blood. The sequence derives from a young woman in good health. CDR3 nucleotide sequence: TGTGCCAGCAGCTTGGGGACAGGGGGCGGGCAGCCCCAGCATTTT. It specifies CASSLGTGGGQPQHF.